This T cell receptor (beta chain) was identified in a study of blood T cell repertoires in COVID-19. The overall study: T cells, B-cell-depleted T cells, or PBMCs provided the cDNA or gDNA that served as material.

The data were produced by immunoSEQ multiplex PCR, yet TCRdb's version contains in-frame clones alone and is incomplete. The sample includes 95,000 to 150,000 clones, 75% to 90% of them seen just once. The CDR3 totals 14 residues. Trimming took 5 bases from V and 4 from J, leaving 13 bases between them. Per germline, CDR1 SGHTA and CDR2 FQGNSA. Sequenced input: peripheral blood. The chain is built from TRBV7-2 and TRBJ2-3; D is unresolved. This TCR came from a woman of 80 years or more with COVID-19, enrolled during active disease. The chain's CDR3 is CASSPERIPDTQYF. Here the CDR3 DNA reads TGTGCCAGCAGCCCCGAGCGTATTCCAGATACGCAGTATTTT.